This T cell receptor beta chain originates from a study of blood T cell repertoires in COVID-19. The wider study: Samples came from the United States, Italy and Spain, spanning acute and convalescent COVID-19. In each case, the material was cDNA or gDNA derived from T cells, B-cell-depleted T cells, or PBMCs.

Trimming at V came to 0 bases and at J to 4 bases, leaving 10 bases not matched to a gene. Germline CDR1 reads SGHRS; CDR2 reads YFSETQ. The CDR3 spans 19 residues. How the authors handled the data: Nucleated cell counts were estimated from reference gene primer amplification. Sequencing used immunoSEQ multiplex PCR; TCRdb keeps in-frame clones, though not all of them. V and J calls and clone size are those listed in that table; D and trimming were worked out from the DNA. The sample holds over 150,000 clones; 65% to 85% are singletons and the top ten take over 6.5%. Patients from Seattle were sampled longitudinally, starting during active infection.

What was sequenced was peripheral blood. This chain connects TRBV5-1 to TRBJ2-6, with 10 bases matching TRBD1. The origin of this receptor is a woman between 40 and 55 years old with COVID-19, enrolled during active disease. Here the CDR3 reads CASSLGDRGRASGANVLTF. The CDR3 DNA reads TGCGCCAGCAGCTTGGGAGACAGGGGGCGAGCATCCGGGGCCAACGTCCTGACTTTC.